This is a list of T cell receptor beta chains from one sample in a study of blood T cell repertoires in COVID-19. The assay was immunoSEQ multiplex PCR, and TCRdb's table has in-frame clones only and misses some. The table lists 430,000 or so clones, 70% to 90% of them singletons, with less than 2% in the top ten. The source material was PBMCs or T cells enriched from blood (not recorded which). The receptors stem from a woman between 40 and 55 years old who had recovered from COVID-19. Each CDR3 is given with its conserved first and last residue. The order of the fields is D gene, J gene, clone size, V gene, CDR3 length, CDR3 DNA, CDR3 protein. D genes are given only for firm matches. A row's size may be missing; if present it is once, few, many or a size class.

>TRBD2|TRBJ2-7|-|TRBV9|14
TGTGCCAGCAGCGAGGGAGGGTTGACCTACGAGCAGTACTTC
CASSEGGLTYEQYF
>-|TRBJ1-5|-|TRBV7-8|15
TGTGCCAGCAGCCCGAGCCTGGGGCGGAATCAGCCCCAGCATTTT
CASSPSLGRNQPQHF
>TRBD2|TRBJ2-3|-|TRBV27|16
TGTGCCAGCAGTCCGCAGGGACTAGCGGGAGCAGATACGCAGTATTTT
CASSPQGLAGADTQYF
>-|TRBJ2-1|-|TRBV2|8
TGTGCCATCCGTGAGCAGTTCTTC
CAIREQFF
>TRBD2|TRBJ2-7|-|TRBV10-3|13
TGTGCCATCAGTGAGCCCGGGGGGGACGAGCAGTACTTC
CAISEPGGDEQYF
>-|TRBJ1-1|-|TRBV11-3|12
TGTGCCAGCAGCTTAGAAACCCGCGGAGCTTTCTTT
CASSLETRGAFF
>-|TRBJ1-1|-|TRBV27|15
TGTGCCAGCAGCAGGTGGGGAGGCGTTAAGACTGAAGCTTTCTTT
CASSRWGGVKTEAFF
>-|TRBJ1-1|-|TRBV15|13
TGTGCCACCACATCACAGGGCTACACTGAAGCTTTCTTT
CATTSQGYTEAFF
>TRBD2|TRBJ2-5|-|TRBV15|14
TGTGCCACCAGCAGTGAAAGAGCGGGGGAGACCCAGTACTTC
CATSSERAGETQYF
>TRBD1|TRBJ1-2|-|TRBV7-2|18
TGTGCCAGCAGCACCCAGGGGGGACAGAGCGTGATTGGCTATGGCTACACCTTC
CASSTQGGQSVIGYGYTF
>TRBD2|TRBJ2-1|-|TRBV4-1|16
TGCGCCAGCAGCCAAGTGCCGACTAGCGGCTACAATGAGCAGTTCTTC
CASSQVPTSGYNEQFF
>-|TRBJ2-7|-|TRBV9|15
TGTGCCAGCAGCGTGCGGGACAGTAGCTCCTACGAGCAGTACTTC
CASSVRDSSSYEQYF
>TRBD1|TRBJ1-2|-|TRBV10-3|13
TGTGCCATCAGGGGGACAGGGAACTATGGCTACACCTTC
CAIRGTGNYGYTF
>-|TRBJ2-3|-|TRBV24-1|16
TGTGCCACCAGTGATCCCTCCGGAGACTACACAGATACGCAGTATTTT
CATSDPSGDYTDTQYF
>TRBD1|TRBJ2-7|-|TRBV11-3|15
TGTGCCAGCAGCTTAGCTCTGACAGGGGGCTACGAGCAGTACTTC
CASSLALTGGYEQYF
>TRBD2|TRBJ2-1|-|TRBV3-1/TRBV3-2|17
TGTGCCAGCAGCCAAGTCTTACGACTAGCGGGGAAAAATGAGCAGTTCTTC
CASSQVLRLAGKNEQFF
>-|TRBJ1-2|once|TRBV5-6|15
TGTGCCAGCAGCTTGTGGTCAGAAGCTAACTATGGCTACACCTTC
CASSLWSEANYGYTF
>-|TRBJ1-2|once|TRBV19|15
TGTGCCAGCCACCCGGCTGACAGAGGATACTATGGCTACACCTTC
CASHPADRGYYGYTF
>TRBD2|TRBJ2-5|-|TRBV7-9|13
TGTGCCAGTGAAGCGGGAAATCAAGAGACCCAGTACTTC
CASEAGNQETQYF
>-|TRBJ1-1|-|TRBV27|14
TGTGCCAGCAGTTTAAGTCGCAACGGGGAGGAAGCTTTCTTT
CASSLSRNGEEAFF
>-|TRBJ1-1|-|TRBV3-1/TRBV3-2|14
TGTGCCAGCAGCCAAGTTGGCAGGAACACTGAAGCTTTCTTT
CASSQVGRNTEAFF
>-|TRBJ1-6|-|TRBV6-2/TRBV6-3|12
TGTGCCAGCAGTTACGTGACTTCTTCCCTCCACTTT
CASSYVTSSLHF
>TRBD1|TRBJ2-7|-|TRBV29-1|14
TGCAGCGTTTCCACCGGGACAGGGTCCAGCGAGCAGTACTTC
CSVSTGTGSSEQYF
>-|TRBJ1-5|-|TRBV7-8|16
TGTGCCAGCAGCTTAAATGCTTGGCAGGGTGGGTATCCCCAGCATTTT
CASSLNAWQGGYPQHF
>-|TRBJ2-1|-|TRBV6-2/TRBV6-3|14
TGTGCCAGCGGCCGGGACACCAGATACAATGAGCAGTTCTTC
CASGRDTRYNEQFF
>-|TRBJ1-3|-|TRBV7-6|15
TGTGCCAGCAGGCATGGGCTAAGTTCTGGAAACACCATATATTTT
CASRHGLSSGNTIYF
>-|TRBJ1-5|-|TRBV4-3|15
TGCGCCAGCAGCCAAGGGTCAGGGGTCAATCAGCCCCAGCATTTT
CASSQGSGVNQPQHF
>TRBD2|TRBJ2-7|-|TRBV19|15
TGTGCCAGTAGTTTAAAGACTAGCGTCTCCTACGAGCAGTACTTC
CASSLKTSVSYEQYF
>TRBD1|TRBJ1-1|-|TRBV3-1/TRBV3-2|15
TGTGCCAGCAGCCCACTGGGACAGATGAACACTGAAGCTTTCTTT
CASSPLGQMNTEAFF
>-|TRBJ2-5|-|TRBV11-3|16
TGTGCCAGCAGCTTATTTTCAAGACAGCCTCAAGAGACCCAGTACTTC
CASSLFSRQPQETQYF
>-|TRBJ1-5|-|TRBV19|14
TGTGCCAGTAGTCTAAAAAGAGGCAATCAGCCCCAGCATTTT
CASSLKRGNQPQHF
>TRBD1|TRBJ2-1|-|TRBV27|19
TGTGCCAGCAGTCCCTACAGCTTTCCGGGACAGGGGATCTACAATGAGCAGTTCTTC
CASSPYSFPGQGIYNEQFF
>-|TRBJ1-1|-|TRBV7-2|13
TGTGCCAGCAGCTACCTCCAGGGGACTGAAGCTTTCTTT
CASSYLQGTEAFF
>-|TRBJ2-1|-|TRBV15|15
TGTGCCACCAGGAGGGAGGCGTACTCCTACAATGAGCAGTTCTTC
CATRREAYSYNEQFF
>TRBD2|TRBJ2-2|-|TRBV29-1|14
TGCAGCGTTGCGGAAGCGGGAGGGCCCGGGGAGCTGTTTTTT
CSVAEAGGPGELFF
>TRBD2|TRBJ2-2|-|TRBV3-1/TRBV3-2|15
TGTGCCAGCAGCCCGGGGACTAGCCACACCGGGGAGCTGTTTTTT
CASSPGTSHTGELFF
>TRBD1|TRBJ1-3|-|TRBV3-1/TRBV3-2|16
TGTGCCAGCAGCCAAGGAGACAGGGGGCCTGGAAACACCATATATTTT
CASSQGDRGPGNTIYF
>-|TRBJ2-2|-|TRBV13|15
TGTGCCAGCAGCGGAGGACTTCCACGCACCGGGGAGCTGTTTTTT
CASSGGLPRTGELFF
>-|TRBJ2-7|-|TRBV5-1|16
TGCGCCAGCAGCTTGGGACTCACAGGAGAAACTTACGAGCAGTACTTC
CASSLGLTGETYEQYF
>TRBD1|TRBJ2-1|-|TRBV11-1|15
TGTGCCAGCAGCGTCACAGGGGGGTCCTACAATGAGCAGTTCTTC
CASSVTGGSYNEQFF
>-|TRBJ1-4|-|TRBV2|13
TGTGCCAGCAGTCCGTGGACAGATGAAAAACTGTTTTTT
CASSPWTDEKLFF
>TRBD1|TRBJ1-1|-|TRBV19|16
TGTGCCAGTAGTATAACAGGGGGCGCCCGGAACACTGAAGCTTTCTTT
CASSITGGARNTEAFF
>-|TRBJ2-2|-|TRBV5-5|16
TGTGCCAGCAGCTTGGCCCCCACAGGGAACACCGGGGAGCTGTTTTTT
CASSLAPTGNTGELFF
>-|TRBJ1-3|-|TRBV12-5|14
TGTGCTAGTGGAAGGGGCTTGACTGCATTCTCCATATATTTT
CASGRGLTAFSIYF
>TRBD1|TRBJ1-1|-|TRBV7-9|17
TGTGCCAGCAGCTTACTGAAAACAGGGGGCTCGAACACTGAAGCTTTCTTT
CASSLLKTGGSNTEAFF
>-|TRBJ2-2|-|TRBV24-1|14
TGTGCCACCAGCGATGGGGGGGCCACCGGGGAGCTGTTTTTT
CATSDGGATGELFF
>-|TRBJ1-6|-|TRBV27|13
TGTGCCAGCAGTTTAGGGCGCCCCATAACCCTCCACTTT
CASSLGRPITLHF
>TRBD2|TRBJ2-1|-|TRBV6-5|12
TGTGCCAGCAGCCCACCGGGGGGTGAGCAGTTCTTC
CASSPPGGEQFF
>-|TRBJ2-5|once|TRBV2|14
TGTGCCAGCGTGTACACCCCAGGGGCCGAGACCCAGTACTTC
CASVYTPGAETQYF
>-|TRBJ2-2|-|TRBV2|10
TGTGCCAGCAGTGCTGGGGAGCTGTTTTTT
CASSAGELFF
>TRBD1|TRBJ2-3|-|TRBV6-5|15
TGTGCCAGCACCCGCACAGGGGGGCTGGCAGATACGCAGTATTTT
CASTRTGGLADTQYF
>TRBD1|TRBJ2-1|-|TRBV5-1|17
TGCGCCAGCAGTTTTCCTACAGGGGGTACGGTTTACAATGAGCAGTTCTTC
CASSFPTGGTVYNEQFF
>-|TRBJ1-2|-|TRBV19|14
TGTGCCAGTAGCAGGGGTCCCGCCAACTATGGCTACACCTTC
CASSRGPANYGYTF
>-|TRBJ2-1|-|TRBV10-3|14
TGTGCCATCAGTGATAGGACTACCTACAATGAGCAGTTCTTC
CAISDRTTYNEQFF
>-|TRBJ1-4|-|TRBV4-2|16
TGTGCCAGCAGCCAAGATAAGAGGGCAACTAATGAAAAACTGTTTTTT
CASSQDKRATNEKLFF
>-|TRBJ1-3|-|TRBV10-3|13
TGTGCCGGAGGGGTGGGGCCTGGAAACACCATATATTTT
CAGGVGPGNTIYF
>-|TRBJ2-1|-|TRBV25-1|13
TGTGCCAGCAAGGTGGGAGGATACAATGAGCAGTTCTTC
CASKVGGYNEQFF
>TRBD1|TRBJ2-1|-|TRBV5-1|16
TGCGCCAGCAGTCACGTTAGGGACAGGAACTACAATGAGCAGTTCTTC
CASSHVRDRNYNEQFF
>-|TRBJ1-1|few|TRBV14|14
TGTGCCAGCAGCCCGCGGTTACAGGGATTTCGGGCTTTCTTT
CASSPRLQGFRAFF